The present TCR beta chain was sequenced within a study of beta chain features in type 1 diabetes. General observations from the study: Within each of all four CD4+ subsets, Type 1 diabetes patients had TCRB CDR3s that were moderately but significantly shorter.

CD4+ cells of the naive, central memory, regulatory and stem cell-like memory types were sorted via CD45RO/CCR7/CD25/CD127/CD95/CD27. This clone was seen a handful of times. Its antigen remains unidentified. The germline V gene has CDR1 PRHDT and CDR2 FYEKMQ (reference sequence). The CDR3 is 14 residues long. The ends lost 5 bases at V and 2 bases at J; junction bases unmatched: 5. The study reverse transcribed the entire isolated RNA, so it sequenced expressed TCRB transcripts. Naive, central memory and regulatory T cell samples yielded around 3.5 million reads on average. Sequencing was performed with immunoSEQ multiplex PCR; in TCRdb, only in-frame clones are kept and a portion is missing. The repertoire holds 640,000 or so clones, with 13% as singletons.

The chain is built from TRBV13 and TRBJ1-2, with 7 bases identical to TRBD1. The sample was naive CD4+ T cells from blood. The clonotype originates from a man aged 18 to 29 with type 1 diabetes. CDR3 nucleotides: TGTGCCAGCAGCCCGCGGGACAGCAACTATGGCTACACCTTC. Its protein is CASSPRDSNYGYTF.